The rows below give T cell receptor beta chains drawn from one sample of a study of blood T cell repertoires in COVID-19. Some clones are missing from TCRdb's copy, which holds only in-frame ones; the method was immunoSEQ multiplex PCR. Among 250,000 to 350,000 clones listed, about 84% were seen once. Sequenced input: peripheral blood. The origin of the receptors is a woman in her fifties or sixties with acute or convalescent COVID-19. The CDR3 runs from the conserved cysteine through the conserved F or W. A D gene is named only where the DNA matches it firmly. Not every row has a clone size; where given, it reads once, few, many or a size class.

d_gene	j_gene	abundance	v_gene	CDR3aa	CDR3nt
TRBD2	TRBJ2-3	NA	TRBV24-1	CATTSGSTDTQYF	TGTGCCACGACTAGCGGGAGCACAGATACGCAGTATTTT
NA	TRBJ1-1	NA	TRBV7-5	CVRSLGGTGRENTEAFF	TGTGTCAGAAGCTTAGGCGGGACAGGGCGGGAGAACACTGAAGCTTTCTTT
NA	TRBJ2-3	once	TRBV24-1	CATSGGGGTDTQYF	TGTGCCACCAGTGGGGGGGGCGGAACAGATACGCAGTATTTT
TRBD1	TRBJ1-4	NA	TRBV13	CASSSSYRGTNEKLFF	TGTGCCAGCAGCTCTTCCTACAGGGGCACTAATGAAAAACTGTTTTTT
NA	TRBJ2-7	NA	TRBV4-1	CASSLLIVGPWSEQYF	TGCGCCAGCAGCCTCCTTATCGTGGGGCCGTGGTCCGAGCAGTACTTC
NA	TRBJ2-7	few	TRBV7-3	CASSPDYRRHEQYF	TGTGCCAGCAGCCCGGACTATCGGCGGCACGAGCAGTACTTC
NA	TRBJ2-2	NA	TRBV19	CASRLQEGTGELFF	TGTGCCAGTAGACTCCAAGAGGGCACCGGGGAGCTGTTTTTT
NA	TRBJ2-7	NA	TRBV11-2	CASSLEGTDPYEQYF	TGTGCCAGCAGCTTAGAAGGGACTGATCCCTACGAGCAGTACTTC
NA	TRBJ2-5	NA	TRBV29-1	CSVVASRVSQETQYF	TGCAGCGTTGTCGCGTCCAGGGTGTCGCAAGAGACCCAGTACTTC
NA	TRBJ2-5	once	TRBV7-8	CASSLGVGETQYF	TGTGCCAGCAGCTTAGGGGTCGGGGAGACCCAGTACTTC
NA	TRBJ2-7	NA	TRBV4-1	CASSQAVQLYEQYF	TGCGCCAGCAGCCAAGCTGTACAGCTCTACGAGCAGTACTTC
TRBD2	TRBJ2-1	NA	TRBV28	CASSLGGLGGYNEQFF	TGTGCCAGCAGTTTAGGGGGACTAGGCGGCTACAATGAGCAGTTCTTC
TRBD1	TRBJ2-5	once	TRBV10-1	CASSSAQGEKETQYF	TGCGCCAGCAGCAGCGCCCAGGGGGAGAAGGAGACCCAGTACTTC
TRBD1	TRBJ1-4	NA	TRBV7-3	CASSLQGATNEKLFF	TGTGCCAGCAGCCTACAGGGGGCAACTAATGAAAAACTGTTTTTT
NA	TRBJ2-4	NA	TRBV10-2	CASNQGGVNIQYF	TGCGCCAGCAATCAGGGTGGGGTGAACATTCAGTACTTC
NA	TRBJ2-7	NA	TRBV5-1	CASSLSNYEQYF	TGCGCCAGCAGCTTATCCAACTACGAGCAGTACTTC
NA	TRBJ2-4	once	TRBV2	CASMIRRSEGLNIQYF	TGTGCCAGCATGATACGCAGGTCGGAAGGTCTCAACATTCAGTACTTC
TRBD2	TRBJ2-7	NA	TRBV30	CAWSGKAGAGEQYF	TGTGCCTGGAGTGGTAAGGCGGGAGCGGGCGAGCAGTACTTC
TRBD2	TRBJ2-2	NA	TRBV18	CASSPRLAGTTGELFF	TGTGCCAGCTCACCCAGACTAGCGGGAACGACCGGGGAGCTGTTTTTT
TRBD1	TRBJ1-6	NA	TRBV19	CASSIAPGQSNSPLHF	TGTGCCAGTAGTATAGCACCGGGACAGAGTAATTCACCCCTCCACTTT
NA	TRBJ1-4	NA	TRBV20-1	CSASSGLVEKLFF	TGCAGTGCTAGTTCCGGGTTAGTCGAAAAACTGTTTTTT
NA	TRBJ1-1	NA	TRBV27	CASSVSTRVGAGNTEAFF	TGTGCCAGCAGTGTATCTACGCGGGTAGGAGCGGGGAACACTGAAGCTTTCTTT
TRBD2	TRBJ2-7	NA	TRBV19	CASSIGREGRDEQYF	TGTGCCAGTAGTATTGGGCGGGAGGGCCGCGACGAGCAGTACTTC
NA	TRBJ1-5	once	TRBV6-5	CASSYSTEQPQHF	TGTGCCAGCAGTTACTCGACGGAGCAGCCCCAGCATTTT